Sequencing of this T cell receptor beta chain was carried out in a study of T cells expressing NK-cell markers. Study in general: From sorted CD3+CD56+NKG2C+, CD3+CD56+NKG2C- and CD3+CD56-NKG2C+ T cells came the TCR beta repertoires. Sequencing covered eight donors, seven HCMV-seropositive and one seronegative.

CDR1 is SNHLY and CDR2 is FYNNEI in the germline V gene. CDR3 length: 15 amino acids. In generating TCR beta cDNA, 5'RACE template switching with UMIs was used. TCRdb reprocessed the 5' RACE reads; each CDR3 protein has one entry and no DNA is given. Its table lists 450,000 to 600,000 distinct CDR3 sequences. The V call is TRBV2, the J call TRBJ2-2; TCRdb's D call of TRBD1 is untestable without DNA. Sequenced sample: blood T cells: a sorted CD56 or NKG2C T cell subset, CD4+ or CD8+ T cells, or bulk PBMC T cells (not recorded which). This TCR came from a man in his late teens or twenties in good health. The CDR3 protein is CASSLQGSDTGELFF.